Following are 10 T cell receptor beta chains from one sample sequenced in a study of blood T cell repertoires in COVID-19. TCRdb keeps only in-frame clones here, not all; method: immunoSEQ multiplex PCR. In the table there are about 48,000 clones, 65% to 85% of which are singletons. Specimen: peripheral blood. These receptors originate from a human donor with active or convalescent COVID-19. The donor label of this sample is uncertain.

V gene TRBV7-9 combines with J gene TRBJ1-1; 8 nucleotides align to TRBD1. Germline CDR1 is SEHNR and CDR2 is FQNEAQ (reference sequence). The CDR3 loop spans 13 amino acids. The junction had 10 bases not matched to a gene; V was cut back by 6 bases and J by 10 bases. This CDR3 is CASRQDRVSRAFF. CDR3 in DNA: TGTGCCAGCAGGCAGGACAGGGTGAGTCGAGCTTTCTTT.

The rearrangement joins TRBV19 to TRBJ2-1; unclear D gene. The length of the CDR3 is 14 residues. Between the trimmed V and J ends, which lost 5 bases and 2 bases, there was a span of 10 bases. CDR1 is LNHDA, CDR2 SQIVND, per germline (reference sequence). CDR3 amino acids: CASSYGGTYNEQFF. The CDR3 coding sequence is TGTGCCAGTAGTTATGGCGGTACCTACAATGAGCAGTTCTTC.

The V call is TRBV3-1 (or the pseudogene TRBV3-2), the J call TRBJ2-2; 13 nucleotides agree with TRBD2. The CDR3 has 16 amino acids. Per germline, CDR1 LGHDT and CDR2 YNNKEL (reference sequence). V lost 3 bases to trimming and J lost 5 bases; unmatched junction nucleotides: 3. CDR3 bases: TGTGCCAGCAGCCACCCGGGACTAGCGGGGACCGGGGAGCTGTTTTTT. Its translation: CASSHPGLAGTGELFF.

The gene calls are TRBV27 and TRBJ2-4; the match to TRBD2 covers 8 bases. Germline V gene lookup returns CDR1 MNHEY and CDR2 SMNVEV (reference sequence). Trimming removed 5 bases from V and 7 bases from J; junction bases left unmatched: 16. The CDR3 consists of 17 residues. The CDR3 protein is CASSLSGGSGKLNIQYF. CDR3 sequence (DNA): TGTGCCAGCAGTCTTTCCGGTGGTAGCGGGAAGTTGAACATTCAGTACTTC.

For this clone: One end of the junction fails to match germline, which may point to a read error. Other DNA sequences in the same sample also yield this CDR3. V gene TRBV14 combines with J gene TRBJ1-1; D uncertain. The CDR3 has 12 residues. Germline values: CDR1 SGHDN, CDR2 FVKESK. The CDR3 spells CASSRGGGEAFF. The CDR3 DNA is TGTGCCAGCAGCCGTGGCGGCGGGGAAGCTTTTTTT.

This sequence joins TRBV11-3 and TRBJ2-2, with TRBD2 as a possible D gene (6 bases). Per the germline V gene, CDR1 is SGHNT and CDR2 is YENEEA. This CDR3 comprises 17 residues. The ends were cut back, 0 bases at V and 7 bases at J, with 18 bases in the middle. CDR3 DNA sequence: TGTGCCAGCAGCTTAGAAGGTTGGACCCCAGCGGGCGGGGAGCTGTTTTTT. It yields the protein CASSLEGWTPAGGELFF.

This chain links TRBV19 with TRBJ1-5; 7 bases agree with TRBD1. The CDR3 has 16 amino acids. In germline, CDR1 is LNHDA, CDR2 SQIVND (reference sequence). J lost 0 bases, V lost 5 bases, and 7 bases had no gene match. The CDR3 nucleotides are TGTGCCAGTAGTCTACGGGACAGTGATAGCAATCAGCCCCAGCATTTT. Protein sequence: CASSLRDSDSNQPQHF.

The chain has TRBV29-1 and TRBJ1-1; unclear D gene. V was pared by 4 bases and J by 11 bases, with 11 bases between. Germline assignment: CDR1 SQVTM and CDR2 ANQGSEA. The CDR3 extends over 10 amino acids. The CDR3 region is CSVANQAAFF. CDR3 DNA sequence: TGCAGCGTTGCAAATCAGGCGGCTTTCTTT.

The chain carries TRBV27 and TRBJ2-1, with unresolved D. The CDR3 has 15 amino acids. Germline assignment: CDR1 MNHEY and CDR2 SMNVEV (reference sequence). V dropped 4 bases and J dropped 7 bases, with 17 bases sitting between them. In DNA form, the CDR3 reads TGTGCCAGCAGTTCCGGCAGGTCCTTTGGGAATGAGCAGTTCTTC. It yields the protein CASSSGRSFGNEQFF.

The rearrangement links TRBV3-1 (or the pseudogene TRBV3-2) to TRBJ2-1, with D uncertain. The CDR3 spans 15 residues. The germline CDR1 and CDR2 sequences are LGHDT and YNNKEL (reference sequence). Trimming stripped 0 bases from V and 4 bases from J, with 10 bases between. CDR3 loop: CASSQERMEYNEQFF. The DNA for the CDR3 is TGTGCCAGCAGCCAAGAGCGGATGGAGTACAATGAGCAGTTCTTC.